The 8 T cell receptor beta chains reported below all come from one sample, sequenced in a study of post-analysis software for immune sequencing data. Unique-molecular-identifier-tagged TCR beta cDNA libraries were used. Using its own MiXCR run on the PCR reads, TCRdb lists one record per CDR3 protein. The sample includes just over 250,000 distinct CDR3 sequences, around 34% seen only once; the top ten take under 5.5%. Study-wide results and caveats: Relative to controls, patients had 5 or 6 TRBV segments at higher frequency, with TRBV5-6, TRBV5-1 and TRBV20-1 among these.

The antigens for these receptors are not known. The material sequenced was blood. The receptors were sampled from a girl under 18 with multiple sclerosis.

With regard to this clonotype: Since a much larger clone is just one base distant, this may be a read error. The chain links TRBV7-2 to TRBJ1-6; unclear D gene. The CDR3 length is 15 residues. CDR1 is SGHTA and CDR2 is FQGNSA in the germline V gene. CDR3 sequence: CASSFRQAYNSPPHF. CDR3 DNA: TGTGCCAGCAGCTTCAGACAAGCCTATAATTCACCCCCCCACTTT.

Note on this clonotype: This may be a read error, as it is one base from a much larger clone. The V call is TRBV2, the J call TRBJ2-7, with D unresolved. From germline, CDR1 is SNHLY and CDR2 FYNNEI. This CDR3 is built from 11 residues. Trimming removed 4 bases from V and 7 bases from J, with 8 bases in between. In DNA, the CDR3 is TGTGCCAGCAGTGGCCCCAATGAGCAGTACTTC. As protein: CASSGPNEQYF.

Ten or more counts support this clonotype. The chain combines TRBV5-1 with TRBJ1-2; D gene unclear. Trimming left V 5 bases short and J 4 bases short, with 21 bases between. The CDR3 is 16 amino acids. Germline V gives CDR1 SGHRS, CDR2 YFSETQ. In DNA form, the CDR3 reads TGCGCCAGCAGGGATGGGATAACTCTCCGGTCCTATGGCTACACCTTC. Translating gives CASRDGITLRSYGYTF.

The rearrangement joins TRBV4-1 to TRBJ1-2, with D uncertain. The V gene's germline CDR1 is MGHRA and CDR2 YSYEKL. Deletions cut 3 bases from V and 3 bases from J, with 14 bases between. The CDR3 contains 15 residues. DNA for the CDR3: TGCGCCAGCAGCCAGCCGACGGCTAAGGACTATGGCTACACCTTC. Encoded protein: CASSQPTAKDYGYTF.

This chain joins TRBV5-6 and TRBJ1-5; D remains ambiguous. Trimming removed 2 bases from V and 0 bases from J, with 9 bases in between. This CDR3 is built from 15 residues. The germline V gene has CDR1 SGHDT and CDR2 YYEEEE. Written as DNA, the CDR3 is TGTGCCAGCAGCTTAAGAGGAAATAGCAATCAGCCCCAGCATTTT. This gives the protein CASSLRGNSNQPQHF.

Notes on this clonotype: This may stem from a read error, because a much larger clone lies one nucleotide away. The chain joins TRBV10-3 to TRBJ1-1, with D perhaps TRBD1 (6 bases). The germline CDR1 and CDR2 sequences are ENHRY and SYGVKD. The V end lost 10 bases, the J end lost 4 bases, and 13 bases lay between the germline ends. CDR3 length: 12 residues. CDR3 sequence: CATSGGRTEAFF. The CDR3 DNA reads as TGTGCCACGTCGGGGGGCCGCACTGAAGCTTTCTTT.

The rearrangement links TRBV20-1 to TRBJ2-7, with D maybe TRBD2 (6 bases). Trimming took off 3 bases at V and 3 bases at J, with 15 bases between the two ends. The CDR3 extends over 14 amino acids. CDR1 and CDR2 (germline): DFQATT, SNEGSKA (reference sequence). CDR3 sequence (DNA): TGCAGTGCTAGGGGGGGTAAGCTGTACTACGAGCAGTACTTC. Its translation is CSARGGKLYYEQYF.

This clonotype was picked up many times. The rearrangement links TRBV7-2 to TRBJ2-5, with 8 bases fitting TRBD2. V was pared by 1 base and J by 5 bases, with 6 bases of the junction left unmatched. This CDR3 contains 15 residues. Germline V CDR1 and CDR2: SGHTA, FQGNSA. The CDR3 is CASSLVAGGGETQYF. The CDR3 DNA reads as TGTGCCAGCAGCTTAGTTGCGGGAGGCGGTGAGACCCAGTACTTC.